This TCR beta chain was found in a study of human T cells and chemical hapten exposure. Study context: Per-sample TCR yields varied mainly from small pooled library volume differences.

This clonotype was counted only a few times. The antigen is undetermined. Study-level findings and limits: There was no change with DPC sensitization in TCRs above 1 in 1000 frequency.

Authors' processing steps: Across samples, TCR counts had a median of 95,638 and ranged from roughly 20,000 to 690,600. TCRdb passed the RACE reads through MiXCR, listing each CDR3 protein once. In this record, the V and J calls reflect TCRdb's handling and not the investigators' own analysis. In the table there are around 150,000 distinct CDR3 sequences, approximately 30% of which are singletons. The CDR3 has 14 residues. V lost 1 base and J lost 7; bases outside the gene matches: 8. Looked up from germline, CDR1 is DFQATT and CDR2 is SNEGSKA (reference sequence). As for time point: patch test 3, about 24 weeks after DPC sensitization. Treatment reported: therapeutic diphenylcyclopropenone sensitization with weekly scalp DPC.

The starting material was whole blood, obtained in connection with sensitization to the hapten diphenylcyclopropenone (DPC). The chain employs TRBV20-1 and TRBJ1-1, with 8 bases identical to TRBD1. This sequence was found in a woman younger than 30 with alopecia areata. Some clones in this sample may be carry-over from other donors' samples. The CDR3 coding sequence is TGCAGTGCTAGAGCGCACGACAGGGGCATTGAAGCTTTCTTT. This gives the protein CSARAHDRGIEAFF.